This entry features one T cell receptor (beta chain) sequence. The entry originates in a study of regulatory T cells in long-lasting Graves disease. Assembly of TCR beta libraries relied on iRepertoire HTBI primers together with Arm-PCR of CDR3 regions. TCRdb re-called the multiplex PCR reads with MiXCR, one entry per CDR3 protein. The repertoire holds 700,000 or so distinct CDR3 sequences, around 30% seen once, with around 40% in the top ten. The time point: persistent/refractory GD, antithyroid drugs over 5 years with positive TRAb. The TCR library was prepared using RNA isolated from PBMCs. Patients hailed from an endocrinology department in Xi'an, China. Germline V gene sequence: CDR1 SGHRS, CDR2 YFSETQ. The length of the CDR3 is 15 residues. V lost 0 bases and J 4 bases, leaving 13 bases between the germline ends.

Specimen: peripheral blood mononuclear cells (PBMCs), collected when the disease was refractory, from a patient treated with antithyroid drugs. The chain carries TRBV5-1 and TRBJ1-1, with D possibly being TRBD1 (6 bases). This clonotype was sampled from a female donor with Graves disease. CDR3 DNA: TGCGCCAGCAGCTTGGTCCCCAGGGGCTCCACTGAAGCTTTCTTT. It codes for CASSLVPRGSTEAFF.